These 8 T cell receptor beta chains came from one sample sequenced in a study of Tregs in tolerant kidney transplant recipients. Repertoires were generated with immunoSEQ multiplex PCR, while TCRdb's copy carries only in-frame clones and drops some. The data show 100,000 to 130,000 clones, 90% seen once. Material: CD4+ T cells from blood, obtained before the transplant. The receptors derive from a human donor who received a combined kidney and bone marrow transplant.

This chain uses TRBV7-2 with TRBJ1-6; D gene unclear. This CDR3 is 15 amino acids long. V dropped 5 bases and J dropped 6 bases, with 14 bases sitting between them. CDR1 and CDR2 from the germline V gene are SGHTA and FQGNSA. The CDR3 DNA reads as TGTGCCAGCAGCCGCTCGAGTACGGGTAATTCACCCCTCCACTTT. Translating it yields CASSRSSTGNSPLHF. Full variable domain (rest looked up from reference TRBV7-2 and TRBJ1-6): GAGVSQSPSNKVTEKGKDVELRCDPISGHTALYWYRQSLGQGLEFLIYFQGNSAPDKSGLPSDRFSAERTGGSVSTLTIQRTQQEDSAVYLCASSRSSTGNSPLHFGNGTRLTVT.

DNA of the CDR3: TGTGCCAGCTCACTAGACAGGGAGGATGGCTACACCTTC. Amino acid sequence: CASSLDREDGYTF. V gene TRBV18 combines with J gene TRBJ1-2, with 7 bases identical to TRBD1. The germline V gene encodes CDR1 KGHSH and CDR2 LQKENI. The trim removed 4 bases at V and 6 bases at J, leaving 5 bases unmatched. The CDR3 is 13 residues long.

The chain carries TRBV6-1 and TRBJ2-1; TRBD2 aligns across 14 bases. The germline CDR1 and CDR2 sequences are MNHNS and SASEGT. The CDR3 is 17 amino acids. Trimming took 4 bases from V and 4 from J; bases not matched to a gene: 6. In DNA form, the CDR3 reads TGTGCCAGCAGTGGACTAGCGGGAGGGCTTCAATACAATGAGCAGTTCTTC. Protein: CASSGLAGGLQYNEQFF.

The chain links TRBV5-4 to TRBJ1-1; D is ambiguous. Germline assignment: CDR1 SGHNT and CDR2 YYREEE (reference sequence). The V gene lost 4 bases and the J gene lost 1 base, with 11 bases spanning the gap. The CDR3 is 14 residues long. CDR3: CASSPGGPNTEAFF. In DNA form, the CDR3 reads TGTGCCAGCAGCCCCGGCGGTCCGAACACTGAAGCTTTCTTT.

This chain links TRBV10-3 with TRBJ1-5, with D unclear. Trimming stripped 3 bases from V and 4 bases from J, with 19 bases between. The CDR3 spans 17 residues. CDR1 is ENHRY and CDR2 is SYGVKD in the germline V gene. The CDR3 sequence is CAISDEGGFIGNQPQHF. As DNA, the CDR3 is TGTGCCATCAGTGATGAGGGAGGGTTCATCGGGAATCAGCCCCAGCATTTT.

The chain has TRBV7-9 and TRBJ1-4; 10 nucleotides match TRBD1. The V and J ends lost 10 bases and 7 bases, in that order; junction bases with no gene match: 9. The CDR3 is made up of 14 amino acids. In germline, CDR1 is SEHNR, CDR2 FQNEAQ (reference sequence). This CDR3 is CATSRGQGSEKLFF. The CDR3 nucleotides are TGTGCCACCTCCCGGGGACAGGGGAGTGAAAAACTGTTTTTT.

The chain carries TRBV7-7 and TRBJ2-1; perhaps TRBD2 as D (6 bases). The length of the CDR3 is 14 residues. CDR1 and CDR2 from the germline V gene are SSHAT and FNYEAQ (reference sequence). Trimming removed 0 bases at V and 8 bases at J, with 11 bases between. The CDR3 DNA sequence: TGTGCCAGCAGCTTAGCGGGGGGATCGGATGAGCAGTTCTTC. Its translation: CASSLAGGSDEQFF.

The CDR3 here is CATSILTSGRSPDTQYF. In DNA, the CDR3 is TGTGCCACCAGCATTCTGACTAGCGGGAGATCGCCAGATACGCAGTATTTT. This chain uses TRBV15 with TRBJ2-3; 12 bases line up with TRBD2. With 4 bases clipped from V and 4 bases from J, the junction kept 9 bases outside the gene matches. CDR1 is LNHNV, CDR2 YYDKDF, per germline (reference sequence). The CDR3 sequence is 17 residues long.